This TCR beta chain was found in a study of post-analysis software for immune sequencing data. Study-level background: The patients showed relapsing-remitting, secondary progressive and progressive-relapsing multiple sclerosis courses. The study's findings and limits: Patients had higher frequencies than controls of about five TRBV segments, including TRBV5-6, TRBV5-1 and TRBV20-1. Compared with controls, patients showed significantly lower normalized Chao1 diversity. Batch-matched samples strongly co-clustered by F measure.

Looked up from germline, CDR1 is MNHEY and CDR2 is SMNVEV (reference sequence). The V end was cut by 2 bases, the J end by 3 bases, with 13 bases between. The CDR3 extends over 15 amino acids. In this sample, this clonotype turned up once. Its specificity is not known. Libraries were made from TCR beta cDNA, and they carried unique molecular identifiers. When about 1 to 11 million T cells were used, they gave about 550,000 cDNA molecules. TCRdb fed the PCR reads into MiXCR, producing one record per CDR3 protein. In the table there are roughly 670,000 distinct CDR3 sequences, over 45% of which are singletons.

The rearrangement links TRBV27 to TRBJ1-2; D unresolved. This sequence was found in a girl aged 2 to 9 with multiple sclerosis. The specimen was blood. The CDR3 region has the DNA TGTGCCAGCAGTTTAGCGGGGATGAAGGACTATGGCTACACCTTC. This codes for CASSLAGMKDYGYTF.